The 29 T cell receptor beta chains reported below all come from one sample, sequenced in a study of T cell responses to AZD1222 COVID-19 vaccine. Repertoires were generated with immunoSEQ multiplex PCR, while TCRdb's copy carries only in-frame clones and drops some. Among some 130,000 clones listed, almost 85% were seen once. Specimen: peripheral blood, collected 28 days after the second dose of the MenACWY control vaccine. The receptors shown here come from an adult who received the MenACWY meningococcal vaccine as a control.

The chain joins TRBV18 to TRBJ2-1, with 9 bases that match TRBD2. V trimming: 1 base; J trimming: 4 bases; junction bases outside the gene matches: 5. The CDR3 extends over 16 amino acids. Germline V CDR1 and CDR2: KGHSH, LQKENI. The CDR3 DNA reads TGTGCCAGCTCACCACGGGAGCGGGGGGCATACAATGAGCAGTTCTTC. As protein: CASSPRERGAYNEQFF.

The CDR3 DNA reads as TGCGCCAGCAGCTTGGTAGATCTGGGCACAACCGGGGAGCTGTTTTTT. This codes for CASSLVDLGTTGELFF. The chain carries TRBV5-1 and TRBJ2-2, with unresolved D. Trimming cost V 0 bases and J 5 bases, with 14 bases left between them. Germline loops: CDR1 SGHRS, CDR2 YFSETQ. The CDR3 consists of 16 residues.

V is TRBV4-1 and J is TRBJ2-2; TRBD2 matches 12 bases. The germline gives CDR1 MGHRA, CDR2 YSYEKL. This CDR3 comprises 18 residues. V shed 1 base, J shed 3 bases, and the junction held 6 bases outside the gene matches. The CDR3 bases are TGCGCCAGCAGCCAAGTGTCTAGCGGGGGGGCTCACACCGGGGAGCTGTTTTTT. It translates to CASSQVSSGGAHTGELFF.

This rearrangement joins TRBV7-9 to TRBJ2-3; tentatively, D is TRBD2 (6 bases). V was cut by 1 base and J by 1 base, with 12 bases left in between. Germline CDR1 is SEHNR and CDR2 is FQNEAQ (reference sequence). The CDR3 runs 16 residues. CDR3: CASSLEFWGGTDTQYF. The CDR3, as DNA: TGTGCCAGCAGCTTAGAGTTTTGGGGGGGCACAGATACGCAGTATTTT.

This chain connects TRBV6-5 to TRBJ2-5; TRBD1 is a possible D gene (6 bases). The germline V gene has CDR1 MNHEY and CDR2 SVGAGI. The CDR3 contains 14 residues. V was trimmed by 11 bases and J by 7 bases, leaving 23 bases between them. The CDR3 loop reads CAGKPRGPEGTQYF. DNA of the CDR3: TGTGCCGGAAAACCCAGGGGACCCGAGGGGACCCAGTACTTC.

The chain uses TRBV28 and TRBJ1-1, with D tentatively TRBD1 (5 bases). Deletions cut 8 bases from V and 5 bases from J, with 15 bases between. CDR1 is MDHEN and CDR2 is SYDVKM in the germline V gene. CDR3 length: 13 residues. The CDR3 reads CASGHQGRTEAFF. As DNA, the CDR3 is TGTGCCAGCGGACATCAGGGAAGAACTGAAGCTTTCTTT.

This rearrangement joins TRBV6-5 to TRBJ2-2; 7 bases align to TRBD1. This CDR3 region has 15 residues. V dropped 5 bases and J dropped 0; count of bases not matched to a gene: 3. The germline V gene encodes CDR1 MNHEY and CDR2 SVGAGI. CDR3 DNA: TGTGCCAGCAGTACAGGGGACGCGAACACCGGGGAGCTGTTTTTT. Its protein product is CASSTGDANTGELFF.

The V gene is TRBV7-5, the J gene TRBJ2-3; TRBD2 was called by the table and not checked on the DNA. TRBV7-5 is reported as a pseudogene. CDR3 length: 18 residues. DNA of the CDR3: TGTGTCAGAAGCTACGGGGTTTTAGCGGGGGCCAAGGAAGATACGCAGTATTTT. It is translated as CVRSYGVLAGAKEDTQYF.

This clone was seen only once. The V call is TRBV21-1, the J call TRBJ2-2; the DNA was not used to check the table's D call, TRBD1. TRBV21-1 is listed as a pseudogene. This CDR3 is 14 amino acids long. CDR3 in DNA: TGTGCCAGCAGCAAATGGACACACACCGGGGAGCTGTTTTTT. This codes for CASSKWTHTGELFF.

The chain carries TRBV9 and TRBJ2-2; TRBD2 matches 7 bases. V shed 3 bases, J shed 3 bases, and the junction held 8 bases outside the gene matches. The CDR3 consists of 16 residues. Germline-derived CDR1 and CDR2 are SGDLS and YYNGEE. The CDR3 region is CASSAGGSGYTGELFF. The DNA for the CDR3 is TGTGCCAGCAGCGCGGGGGGTAGCGGGTACACCGGGGAGCTGTTTTTT. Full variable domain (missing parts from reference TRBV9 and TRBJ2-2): DSGVTQTPKHLITATGQRVTLRCSPRSGDLSVYWYQQSLDQGLQFLIQYYNGEERAKGNILERFSAQQFPDLHSELNLSSLELGDSALYFCASSAGGSGYTGELFFGEGSRLTVL.

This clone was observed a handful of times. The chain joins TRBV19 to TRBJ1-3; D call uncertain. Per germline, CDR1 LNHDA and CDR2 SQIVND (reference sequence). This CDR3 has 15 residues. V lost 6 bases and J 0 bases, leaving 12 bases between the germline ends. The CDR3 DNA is TGTGCCAGTAGATCGACGTTTCTCTCTGGAAACACCATATATTTT. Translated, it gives CASRSTFLSGNTIYF.

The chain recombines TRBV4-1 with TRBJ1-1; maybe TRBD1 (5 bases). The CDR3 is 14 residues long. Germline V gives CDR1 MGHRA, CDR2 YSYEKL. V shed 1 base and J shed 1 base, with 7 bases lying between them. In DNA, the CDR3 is TGCGCCAGCAGCCAAGCGAGGGGGAACACTGAAGCTTTCTTT. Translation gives CASSQARGNTEAFF.

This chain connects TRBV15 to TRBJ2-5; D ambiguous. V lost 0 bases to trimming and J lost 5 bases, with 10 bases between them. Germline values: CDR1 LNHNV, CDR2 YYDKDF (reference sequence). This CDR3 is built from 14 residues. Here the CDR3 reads CATSRDNNGETQYF. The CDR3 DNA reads TGTGCCACCAGCAGAGATAATAATGGGGAGACCCAGTACTTC.

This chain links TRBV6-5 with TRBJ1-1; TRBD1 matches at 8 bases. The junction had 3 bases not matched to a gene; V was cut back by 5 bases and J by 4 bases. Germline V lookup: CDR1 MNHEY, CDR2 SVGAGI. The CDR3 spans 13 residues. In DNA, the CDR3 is TGTGCCAGCAGTCGGACAGGGAGCACTGAAGCTTTCTTT. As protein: CASSRTGSTEAFF.

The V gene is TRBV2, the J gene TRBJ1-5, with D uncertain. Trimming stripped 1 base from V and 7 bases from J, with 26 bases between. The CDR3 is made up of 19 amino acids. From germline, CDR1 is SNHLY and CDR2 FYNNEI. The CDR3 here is CASSEGYRLVPAGPQPQHF. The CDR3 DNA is TGTGCCAGCAGTGAAGGATATCGGTTAGTCCCGGCAGGTCCCCAGCCCCAGCATTTT.

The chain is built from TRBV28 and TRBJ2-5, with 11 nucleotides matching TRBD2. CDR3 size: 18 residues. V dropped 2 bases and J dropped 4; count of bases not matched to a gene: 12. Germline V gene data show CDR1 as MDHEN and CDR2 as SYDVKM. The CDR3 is CASSLGGLAGGGGETQYF. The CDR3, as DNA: TGTGCCAGCAGTTTAGGCGGGCTAGCGGGAGGAGGAGGAGAGACCCAGTACTTC.

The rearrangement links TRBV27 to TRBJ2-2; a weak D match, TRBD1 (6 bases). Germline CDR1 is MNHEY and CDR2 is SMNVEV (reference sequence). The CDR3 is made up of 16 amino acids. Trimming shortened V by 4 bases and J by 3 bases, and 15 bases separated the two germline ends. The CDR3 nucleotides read TGTGCCAGCAGTTCGTACAGGGATTCCGACACCGGGGAGCTGTTTTTT. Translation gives CASSSYRDSDTGELFF.

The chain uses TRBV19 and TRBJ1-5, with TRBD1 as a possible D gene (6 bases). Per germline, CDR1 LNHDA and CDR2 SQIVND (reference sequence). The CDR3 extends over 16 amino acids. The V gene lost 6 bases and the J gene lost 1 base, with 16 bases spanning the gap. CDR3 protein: CASRETGAVSNQPQHF. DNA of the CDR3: TGTGCCAGTAGGGAGACGGGGGCAGTAAGCAATCAGCCCCAGCATTTT.

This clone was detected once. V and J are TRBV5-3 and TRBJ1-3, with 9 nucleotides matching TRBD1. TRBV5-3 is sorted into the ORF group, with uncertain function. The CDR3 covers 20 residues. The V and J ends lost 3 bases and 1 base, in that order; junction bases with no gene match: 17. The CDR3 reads CARSSARGRGTGPSGNTIYF. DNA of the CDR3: TGTGCCAGAAGCTCCGCTCGTGGCCGCGGGACAGGGCCTTCTGGAAACACCATATATTTT.

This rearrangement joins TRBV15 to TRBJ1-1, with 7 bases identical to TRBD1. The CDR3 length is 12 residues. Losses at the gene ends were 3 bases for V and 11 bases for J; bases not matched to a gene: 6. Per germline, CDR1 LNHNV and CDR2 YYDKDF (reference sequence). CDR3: CATSSDRVGAFF. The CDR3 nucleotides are TGTGCCACCAGCAGCGACAGGGTTGGGGCTTTCTTT.

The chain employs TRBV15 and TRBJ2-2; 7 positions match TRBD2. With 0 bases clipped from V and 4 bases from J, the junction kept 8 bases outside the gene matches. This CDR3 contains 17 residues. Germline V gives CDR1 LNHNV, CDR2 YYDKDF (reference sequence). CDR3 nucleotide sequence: TGTGCCACCAGCAGAGATGGGGCGGGGGACTCCACCGGGGAGCTGTTTTTT. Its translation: CATSRDGAGDSTGELFF.

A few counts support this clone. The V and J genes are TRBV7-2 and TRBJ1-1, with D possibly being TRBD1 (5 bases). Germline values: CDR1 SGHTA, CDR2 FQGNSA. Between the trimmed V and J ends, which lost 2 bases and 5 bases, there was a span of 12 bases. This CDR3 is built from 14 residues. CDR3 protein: CASSLLTGGTEAFF. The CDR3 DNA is TGTGCCAGCAGCTTATTAACAGGAGGGACTGAAGCTTTCTTT. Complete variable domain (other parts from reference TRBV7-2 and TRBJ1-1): GAGVSQSPSNKVTEKGKDVELRCDPISGHTALYWYRQSLGQGLEFLIYFQGNSAPDKSGLPSDRFSAERTGGSVSTLTIQRTQQEDSAVYLCASSLLTGGTEAFFGQGTRLTVV.

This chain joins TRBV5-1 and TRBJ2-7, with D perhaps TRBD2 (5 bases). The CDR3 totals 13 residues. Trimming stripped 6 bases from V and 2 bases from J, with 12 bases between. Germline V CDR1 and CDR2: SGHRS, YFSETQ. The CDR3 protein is CASKAEGTYEQYV. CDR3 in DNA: TGCGCCAGCAAGGCCGAGGGAACCTACGAGCAGTACGTC.

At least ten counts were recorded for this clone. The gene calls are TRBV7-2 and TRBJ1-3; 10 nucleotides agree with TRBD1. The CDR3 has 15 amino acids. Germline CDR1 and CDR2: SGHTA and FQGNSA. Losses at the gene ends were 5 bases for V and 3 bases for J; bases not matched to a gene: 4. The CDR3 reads CASSQDRGLGNTIYF. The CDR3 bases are TGTGCCAGCAGCCAAGACAGGGGGCTTGGAAACACCATATATTTT.

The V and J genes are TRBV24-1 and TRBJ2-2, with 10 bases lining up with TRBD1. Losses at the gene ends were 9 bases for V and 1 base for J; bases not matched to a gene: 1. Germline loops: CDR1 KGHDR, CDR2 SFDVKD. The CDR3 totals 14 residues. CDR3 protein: CATGDRGNTGELFF. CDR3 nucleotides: TGTGCCACCGGGGACAGGGGGAACACCGGGGAGCTGTTTTTT.

The CDR3 is CASSIRPLNEKLFF. In DNA, the CDR3 is TGCGCCAGCAGCATAAGGCCCCTTAATGAAAAACTGTTTTTT. The chain uses TRBV5-1 and TRBJ1-4, with D hard to call. V gave up 4 bases and J gave up 4 bases, with 11 bases separating them. Germline V gene sequence: CDR1 SGHRS, CDR2 YFSETQ. The CDR3 extends over 14 amino acids.

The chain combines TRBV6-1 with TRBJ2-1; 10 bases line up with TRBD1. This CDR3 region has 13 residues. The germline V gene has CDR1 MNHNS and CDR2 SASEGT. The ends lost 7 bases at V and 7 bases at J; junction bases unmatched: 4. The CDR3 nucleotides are TGTGCCAGCAAGGACAGGGGGGGAAATGAGCAGTTCTTC. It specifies CASKDRGGNEQFF.

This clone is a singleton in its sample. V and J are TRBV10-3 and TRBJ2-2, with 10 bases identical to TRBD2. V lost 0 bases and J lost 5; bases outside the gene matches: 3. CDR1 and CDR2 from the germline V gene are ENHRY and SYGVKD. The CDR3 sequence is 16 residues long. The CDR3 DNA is TGTGCCATCAGTGAGTCTGTAGCGGGGGGAACCGGGGAGCTGTTTTTT. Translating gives CAISESVAGGTGELFF.

The CDR3 loop is CASSYSTAGGQETQYF. In DNA, the CDR3 is TGTGCCAGCAGTTACTCGACCGCAGGGGGCCAAGAGACCCAGTACTTC. The chain combines TRBV6-5 with TRBJ2-5; 7 bases align to TRBD1. This CDR3 is 16 amino acids long. V trimming: 0 bases; J trimming: 1 base; junction bases outside the gene matches: 5. Germline loops: CDR1 MNHEY, CDR2 SVGAGI.